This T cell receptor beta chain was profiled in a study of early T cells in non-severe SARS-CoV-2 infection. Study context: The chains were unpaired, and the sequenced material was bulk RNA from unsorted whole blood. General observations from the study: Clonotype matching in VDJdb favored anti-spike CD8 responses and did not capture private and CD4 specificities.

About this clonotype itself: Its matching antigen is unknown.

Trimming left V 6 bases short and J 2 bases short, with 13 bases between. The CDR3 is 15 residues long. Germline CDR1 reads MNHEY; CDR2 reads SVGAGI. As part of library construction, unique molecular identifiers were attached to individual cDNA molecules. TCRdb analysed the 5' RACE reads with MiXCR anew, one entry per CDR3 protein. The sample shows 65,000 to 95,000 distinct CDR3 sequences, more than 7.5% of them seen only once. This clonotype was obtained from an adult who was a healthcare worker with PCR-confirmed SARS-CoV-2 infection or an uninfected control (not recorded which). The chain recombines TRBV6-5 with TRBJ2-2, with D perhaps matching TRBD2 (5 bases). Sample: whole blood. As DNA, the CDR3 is TGTGCCAGCAGGCGGGTAGCGCCCAACACCGGGGAGCTGTTTTTT. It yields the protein CASRRVAPNTGELFF.